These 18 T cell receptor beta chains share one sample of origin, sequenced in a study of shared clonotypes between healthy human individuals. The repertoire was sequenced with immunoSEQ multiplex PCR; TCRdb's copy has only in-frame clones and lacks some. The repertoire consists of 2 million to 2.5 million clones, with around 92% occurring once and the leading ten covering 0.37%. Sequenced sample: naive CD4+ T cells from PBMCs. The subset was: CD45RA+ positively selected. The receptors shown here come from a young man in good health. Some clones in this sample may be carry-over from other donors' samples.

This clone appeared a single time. The CDR3 spells CASSERIGGRSQHF. The CDR3 DNA reads TGTGCCAGCAGTGAACGTATAGGGGGCCGGAGCCAGCATTTT. The chain combines TRBV2 with TRBJ1-5, with TRBD1 identical over 7 bases. Per germline, CDR1 SNHLY and CDR2 FYNNEI. V gave up 2 bases and J gave up 12 bases; unmatched junction bases: 10. The CDR3 runs to 14 residues.

The CDR3 sequence is CASSPSRGSTNEKLFF. CDR3 nucleotides: TGTGCCAGCAGTCCCAGTCGGGGATCAACTAATGAAAAACTGTTTTTT. The chain employs TRBV7-9 and TRBJ1-4, with D unresolved. V was cut by 6 bases and J by 0 bases, with 14 bases left in between. Germline assignment: CDR1 SEHNR and CDR2 FQNEAQ (reference sequence). CDR3 length: 16 residues.

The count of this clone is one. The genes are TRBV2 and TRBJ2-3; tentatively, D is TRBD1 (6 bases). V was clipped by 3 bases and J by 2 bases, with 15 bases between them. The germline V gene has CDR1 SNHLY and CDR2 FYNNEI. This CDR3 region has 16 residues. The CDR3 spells CASSEQGMGHTDTQYF. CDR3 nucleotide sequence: TGTGCCAGCAGTGAGCAGGGGATGGGGCACACAGATACGCAGTATTTT. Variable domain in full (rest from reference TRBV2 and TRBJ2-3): EPEVTQTPSHQVTQMGQEVILRCVPISNHLYFYWYRQILGQKVEFLVSFYNNEISEKSEIFDDQFSVERPDGSNFTLKIRSTKLEDSAMYFCASSEQGMGHTDTQYFGPGTRLTVL.

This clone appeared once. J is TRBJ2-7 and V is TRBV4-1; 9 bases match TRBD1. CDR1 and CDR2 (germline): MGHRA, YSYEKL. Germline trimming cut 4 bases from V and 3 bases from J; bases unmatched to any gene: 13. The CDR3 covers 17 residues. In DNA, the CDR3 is TGCGCCAGCAGCCGAGGGGGGGGAAAGGACAGGGGCTACGAGCAGTACTTC. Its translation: CASSRGGGKDRGYEQYF.

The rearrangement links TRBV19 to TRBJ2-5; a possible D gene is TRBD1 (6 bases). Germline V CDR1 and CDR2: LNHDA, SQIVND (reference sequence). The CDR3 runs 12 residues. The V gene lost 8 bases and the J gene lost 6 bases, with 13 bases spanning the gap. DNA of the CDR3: TGTGCCAGTGGTACAGGGCGGAAGACCCAGTACTTC. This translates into CASGTGRKTQYF.

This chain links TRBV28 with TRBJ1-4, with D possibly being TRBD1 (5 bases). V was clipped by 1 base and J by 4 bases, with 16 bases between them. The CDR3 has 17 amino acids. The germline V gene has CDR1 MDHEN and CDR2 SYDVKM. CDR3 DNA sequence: TGTGCCAGCAGTTTATCAGGGTTTGCGACTGGTAATGAAAAACTGTTTTTT. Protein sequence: CASSLSGFATGNEKLFF.

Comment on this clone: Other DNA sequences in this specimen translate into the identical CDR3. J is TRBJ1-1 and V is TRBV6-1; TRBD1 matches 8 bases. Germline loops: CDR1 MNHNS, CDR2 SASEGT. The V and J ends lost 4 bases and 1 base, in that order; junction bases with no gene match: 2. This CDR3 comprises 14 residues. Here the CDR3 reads CASSATGGNTEAFF. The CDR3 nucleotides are TGTGCCAGCAGTGCAACAGGGGGGAACACTGAAGCTTTCTTT.

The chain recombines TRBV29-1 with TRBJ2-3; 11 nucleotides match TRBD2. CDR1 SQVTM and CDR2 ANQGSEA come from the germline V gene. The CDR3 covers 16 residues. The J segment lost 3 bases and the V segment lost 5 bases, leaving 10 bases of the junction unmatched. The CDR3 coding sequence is TGCAGCGTTTCGGGGCTAGCGGGAGGTTCTACAGATACGCAGTATTTT. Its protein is CSVSGLAGGSTDTQYF.

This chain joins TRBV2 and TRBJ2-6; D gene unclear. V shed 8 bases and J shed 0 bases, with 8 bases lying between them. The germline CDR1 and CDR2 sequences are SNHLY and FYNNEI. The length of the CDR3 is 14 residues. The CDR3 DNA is TGTGCCAGCTTGGAGAACTCTGGGGCCAACGTCCTGACTTTC. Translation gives CASLENSGANVLTF.

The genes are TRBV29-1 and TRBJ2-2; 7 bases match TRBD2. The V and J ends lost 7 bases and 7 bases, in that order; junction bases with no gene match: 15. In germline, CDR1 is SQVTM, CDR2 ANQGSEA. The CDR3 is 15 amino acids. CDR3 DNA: TGCAGCGCTCTGAGGGCGGGGGTCGTCGGCGGGGAGCTGTTTTTT. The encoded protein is CSALRAGVVGGELFF.

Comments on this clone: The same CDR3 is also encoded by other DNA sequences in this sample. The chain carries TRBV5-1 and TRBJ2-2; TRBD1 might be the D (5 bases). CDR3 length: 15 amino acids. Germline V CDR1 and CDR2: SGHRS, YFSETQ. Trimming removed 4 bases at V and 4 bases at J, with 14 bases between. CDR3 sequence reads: CASSPGQGRTGELFF. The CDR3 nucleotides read TGCGCCAGCAGCCCCGGGCAGGGTCGCACCGGGGAGCTGTTTTTT.

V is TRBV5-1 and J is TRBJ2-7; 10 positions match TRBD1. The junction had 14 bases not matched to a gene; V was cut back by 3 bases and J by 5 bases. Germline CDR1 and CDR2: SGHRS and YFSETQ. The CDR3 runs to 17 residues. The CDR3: CASSWDPPGQGTDEQYF. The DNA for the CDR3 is TGCGCCAGCAGCTGGGACCCCCCGGGACAGGGGACGGACGAGCAGTACTTC.

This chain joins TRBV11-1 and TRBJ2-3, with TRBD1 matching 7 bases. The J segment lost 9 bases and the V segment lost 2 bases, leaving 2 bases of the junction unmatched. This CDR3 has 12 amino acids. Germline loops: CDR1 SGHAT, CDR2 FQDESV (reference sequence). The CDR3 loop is CASSLIRGTQYF. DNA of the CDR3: TGTGCCAGCAGCTTAATCAGGGGGACGCAGTATTTT.

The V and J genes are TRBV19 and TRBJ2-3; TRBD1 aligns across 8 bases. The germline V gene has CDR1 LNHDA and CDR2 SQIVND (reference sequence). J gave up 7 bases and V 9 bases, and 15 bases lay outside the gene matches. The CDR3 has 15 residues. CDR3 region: CASSGQGALKYTQYF. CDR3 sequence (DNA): TGTGCCAGCTCCGGCCAGGGGGCCCTAAAGTATACGCAGTATTTT. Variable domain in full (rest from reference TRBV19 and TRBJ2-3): DGGITQSPKYLFRKEGQNVTLSCEQNLNHDAMYWYRQDPGQGLRLIYYSQIVNDFQKGDIAEGYSVSREKKESFPLTVTSAQKNPTAFYLCASSGQGALKYTQYFGPGTRLTVL.

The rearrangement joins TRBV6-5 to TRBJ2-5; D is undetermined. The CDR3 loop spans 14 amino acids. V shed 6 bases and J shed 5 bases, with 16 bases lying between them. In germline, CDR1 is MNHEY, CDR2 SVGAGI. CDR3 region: CASSPLVSVETQYF. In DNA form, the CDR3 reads TGTGCCAGCAGCCCCCTTGTTTCCGTGGAGACCCAGTACTTC.

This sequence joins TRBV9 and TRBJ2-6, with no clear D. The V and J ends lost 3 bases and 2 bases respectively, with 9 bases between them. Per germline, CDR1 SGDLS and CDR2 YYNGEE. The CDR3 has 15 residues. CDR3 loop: CASSGARAGANVLTF. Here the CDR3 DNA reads TGTGCCAGCAGCGGGGCCCGCGCTGGGGCCAACGTCCTGACTTTC.

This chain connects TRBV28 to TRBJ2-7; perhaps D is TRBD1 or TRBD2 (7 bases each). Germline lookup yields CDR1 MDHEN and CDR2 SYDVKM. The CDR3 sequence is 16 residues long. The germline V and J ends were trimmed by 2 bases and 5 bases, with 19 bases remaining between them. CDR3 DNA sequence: TGTGCCAGCAGTTTACCAGGGGGGGCTATTCTGGACGAGCAGTACTTC. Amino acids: CASSLPGGAILDEQYF.

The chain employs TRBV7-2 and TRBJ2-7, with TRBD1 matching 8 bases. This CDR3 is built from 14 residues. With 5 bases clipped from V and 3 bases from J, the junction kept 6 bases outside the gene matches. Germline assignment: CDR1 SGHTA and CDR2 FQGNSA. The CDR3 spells CASSQQGANYEQYF. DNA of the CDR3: TGTGCCAGCAGCCAGCAGGGGGCGAACTACGAGCAGTACTTC. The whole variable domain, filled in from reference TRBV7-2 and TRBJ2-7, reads GAGVSQSPSNKVTEKGKDVELRCDPISGHTALYWYRQSLGQGLEFLIYFQGNSAPDKSGLPSDRFSAERTGGSVSTLTIQRTQQEDSAVYLCASSQQGANYEQYFGPGTRLTVT.